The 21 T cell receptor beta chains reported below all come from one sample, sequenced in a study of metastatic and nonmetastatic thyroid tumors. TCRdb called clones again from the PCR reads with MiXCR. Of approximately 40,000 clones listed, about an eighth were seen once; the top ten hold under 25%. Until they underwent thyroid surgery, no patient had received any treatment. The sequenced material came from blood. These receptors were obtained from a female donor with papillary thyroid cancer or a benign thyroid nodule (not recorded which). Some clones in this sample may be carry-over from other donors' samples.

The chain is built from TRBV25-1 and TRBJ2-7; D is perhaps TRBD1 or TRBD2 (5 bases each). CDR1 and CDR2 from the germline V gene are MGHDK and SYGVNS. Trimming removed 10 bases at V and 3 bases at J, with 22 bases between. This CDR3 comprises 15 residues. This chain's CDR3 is CAILNVGTPIYEQYF. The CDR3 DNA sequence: TGTGCCATCTTGAACGTCGGGACCCCGATCTACGAGCAGTACTTC.

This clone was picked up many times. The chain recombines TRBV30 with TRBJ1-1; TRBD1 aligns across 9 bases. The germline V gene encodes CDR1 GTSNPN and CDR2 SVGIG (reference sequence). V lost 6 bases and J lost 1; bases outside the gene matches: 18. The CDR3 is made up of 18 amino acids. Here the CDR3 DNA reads TGTGCCTGTCCCATTTCATTTACAGGGGGCGGAGGGAACACTGAAGCTTTCTTT. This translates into CACPISFTGGGGNTEAFF.

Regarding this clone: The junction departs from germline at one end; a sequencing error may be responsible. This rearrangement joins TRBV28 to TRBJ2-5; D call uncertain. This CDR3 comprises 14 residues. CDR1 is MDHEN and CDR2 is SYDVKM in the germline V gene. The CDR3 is CASSLANIQDTQYF. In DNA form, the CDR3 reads TGTGCCAGCAGTCTGGCTAATATCCAAGATACCCAGTACTTC.

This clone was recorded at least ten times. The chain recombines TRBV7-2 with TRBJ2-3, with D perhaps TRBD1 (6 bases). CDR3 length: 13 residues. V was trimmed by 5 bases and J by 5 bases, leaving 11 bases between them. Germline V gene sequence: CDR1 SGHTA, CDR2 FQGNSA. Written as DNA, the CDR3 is TGTGCCAGCAGCCGGGACAATCTAGATACGCAGTATTTT. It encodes CASSRDNLDTQYF.

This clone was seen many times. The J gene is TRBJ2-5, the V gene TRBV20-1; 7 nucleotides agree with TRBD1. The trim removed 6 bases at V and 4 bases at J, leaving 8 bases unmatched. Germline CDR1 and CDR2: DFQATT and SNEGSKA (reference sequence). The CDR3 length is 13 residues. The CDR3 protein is CSAETGAGETQYF. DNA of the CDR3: TGCAGTGCGGAAACAGGGGCGGGAGAGACCCAGTACTTC.

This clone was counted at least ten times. CDR3 sequence reads: CAIRGVAGAAQFF. CDR3 DNA sequence: TGTGCCATCCGGGGAGTAGCGGGGGCTGCGCAGTTCTTC. The chain carries TRBV10-3 and TRBJ2-1; 9 bases are a match to TRBD2. The CDR3 extends over 13 amino acids. CDR1 is ENHRY, CDR2 SYGVKD, per germline. V gave up 8 bases and J gave up 12 bases; unmatched junction bases: 11.

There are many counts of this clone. As DNA, the CDR3 is TGTGCCAGCAGCAATAGCGGGAGCTACGAGCAGTACTTC. It is translated as CASSNSGSYEQYF. This chain links TRBV11-2 with TRBJ2-7; 9 nucleotides align to TRBD2. The J segment lost 3 bases and the V segment lost 5 bases, leaving 2 bases of the junction unmatched. Germline CDR1 SGHAT, CDR2 FQNNGV. This CDR3 region has 13 residues.

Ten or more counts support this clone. The CDR3 spells CASSPTEGFNEQFF. The CDR3 nucleotides read TGTGCCAGCTCACCTACCGAGGGGTTTAATGAGCAGTTCTTC. The chain links TRBV18 to TRBJ2-1; D assignment may be TRBD1 or TRBD2 (5 bases each). The V end was cut by 3 bases, the J end by 7 bases, with 13 bases between. CDR1 is KGHSH and CDR2 is LQKENI in the germline V gene. The length of the CDR3 is 14 residues.

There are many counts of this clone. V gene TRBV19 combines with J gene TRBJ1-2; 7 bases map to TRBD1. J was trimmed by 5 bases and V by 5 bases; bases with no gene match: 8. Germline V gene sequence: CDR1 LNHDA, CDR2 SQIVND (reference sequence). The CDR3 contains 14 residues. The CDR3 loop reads CASSGEGAGYGYTF. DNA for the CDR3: TGTGCCAGTAGTGGTGAGGGGGCCGGGTATGGCTACACCTTC.

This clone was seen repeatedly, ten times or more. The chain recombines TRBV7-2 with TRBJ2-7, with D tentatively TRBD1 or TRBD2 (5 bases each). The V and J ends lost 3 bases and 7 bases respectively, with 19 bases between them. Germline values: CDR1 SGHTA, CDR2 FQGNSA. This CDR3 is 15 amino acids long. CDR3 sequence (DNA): TGTGCCAGCAGCTTCCCCACCCGGGGCCCCGGGGAGCAGTACTTC. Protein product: CASSFPTRGPGEQYF.

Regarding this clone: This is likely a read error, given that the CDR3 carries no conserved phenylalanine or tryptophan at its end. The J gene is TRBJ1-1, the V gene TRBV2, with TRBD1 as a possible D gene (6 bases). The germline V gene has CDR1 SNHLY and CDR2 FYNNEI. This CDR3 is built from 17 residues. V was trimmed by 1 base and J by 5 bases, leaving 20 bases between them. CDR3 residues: CASSEELLRGAGTEAFL. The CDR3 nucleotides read TGTGCCAGCAGTGAAGAACTATTGCGGGGGGCCGGTACTGAAGCTTTCCTT.

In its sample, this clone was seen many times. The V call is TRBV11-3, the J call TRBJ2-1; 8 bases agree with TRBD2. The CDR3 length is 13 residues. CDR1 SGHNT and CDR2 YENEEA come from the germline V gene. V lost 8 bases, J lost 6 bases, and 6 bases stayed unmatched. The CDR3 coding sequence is TGTGCCAGCCGGGCTAGCGGGCCCAATGAGCAGTTCTTC. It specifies CASRASGPNEQFF.

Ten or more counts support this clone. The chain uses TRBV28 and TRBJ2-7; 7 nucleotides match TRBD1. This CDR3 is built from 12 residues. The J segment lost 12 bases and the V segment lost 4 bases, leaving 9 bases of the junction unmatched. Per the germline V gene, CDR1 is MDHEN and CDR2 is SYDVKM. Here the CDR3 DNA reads TGTGCCAGCAGTTCACCCCAGACAGGGCTGTACTTC. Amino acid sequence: CASSSPQTGLYF.

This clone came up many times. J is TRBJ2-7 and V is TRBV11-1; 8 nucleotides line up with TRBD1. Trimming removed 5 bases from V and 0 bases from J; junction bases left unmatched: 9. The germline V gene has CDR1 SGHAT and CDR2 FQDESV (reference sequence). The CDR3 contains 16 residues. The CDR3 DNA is TGTGCCAGCAGCAACGGGACAGGCCTGTTCTCCTACGAGCAGTACTTC. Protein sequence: CASSNGTGLFSYEQYF.

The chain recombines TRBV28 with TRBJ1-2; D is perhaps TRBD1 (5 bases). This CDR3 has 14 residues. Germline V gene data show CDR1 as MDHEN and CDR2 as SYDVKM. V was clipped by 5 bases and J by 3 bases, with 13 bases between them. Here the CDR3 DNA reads TGTGCCAGCAGTGGGGTCATGGGGGACTATGGCTACACCTTC. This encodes CASSGVMGDYGYTF.

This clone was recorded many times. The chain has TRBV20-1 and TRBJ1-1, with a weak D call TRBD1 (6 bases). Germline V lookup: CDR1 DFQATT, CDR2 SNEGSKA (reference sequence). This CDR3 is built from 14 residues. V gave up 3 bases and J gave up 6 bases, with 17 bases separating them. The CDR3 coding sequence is TGCAGTGCTAGGGTAGGGGGGAACTTCCCTGAAGCTTTCTTT. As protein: CSARVGGNFPEAFF.

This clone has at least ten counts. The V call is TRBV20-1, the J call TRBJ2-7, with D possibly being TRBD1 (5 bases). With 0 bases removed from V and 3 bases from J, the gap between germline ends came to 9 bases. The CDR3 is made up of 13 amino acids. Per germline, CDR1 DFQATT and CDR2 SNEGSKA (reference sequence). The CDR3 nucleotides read TGCAGTGCTAGAGACAGGGTGAGCTACGAGCAGTACTTC. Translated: CSARDRVSYEQYF.

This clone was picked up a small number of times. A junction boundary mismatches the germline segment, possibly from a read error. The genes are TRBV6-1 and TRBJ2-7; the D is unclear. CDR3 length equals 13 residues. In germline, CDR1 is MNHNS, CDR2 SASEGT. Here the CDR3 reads CVSSEGSYYEQYF. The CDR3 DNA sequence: TGTGTCAGCAGTGAAGGATCATACTACGAGCAGTACTTC.

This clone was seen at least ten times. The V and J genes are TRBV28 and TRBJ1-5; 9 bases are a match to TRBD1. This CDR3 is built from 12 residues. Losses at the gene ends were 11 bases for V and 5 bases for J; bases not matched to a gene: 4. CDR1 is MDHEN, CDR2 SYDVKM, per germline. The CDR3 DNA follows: TGTGCCGCCGGGACAGGGTATCAGCCCCAGCATTTT. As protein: CAAGTGYQPQHF. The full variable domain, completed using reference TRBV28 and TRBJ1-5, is DVKVTQSSRYLVKRTGEKVFLECVQDMDHENMFWYRQDPGLGLRLIYFSYDVKMKEKGDIPEGYSVSREKKERFSLILESASTNQTSMYLCAAGTGYQPQHFGDGTRLSIL.

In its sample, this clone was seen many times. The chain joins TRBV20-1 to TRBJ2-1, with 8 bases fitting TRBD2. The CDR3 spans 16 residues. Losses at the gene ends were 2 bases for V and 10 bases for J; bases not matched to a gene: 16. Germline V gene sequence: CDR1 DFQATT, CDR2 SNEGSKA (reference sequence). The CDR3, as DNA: TGCAGTGCTAGACCTTCCAGCGGGAGTAAGGTAGGAGAGCAGTTCTTC. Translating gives CSARPSSGSKVGEQFF.

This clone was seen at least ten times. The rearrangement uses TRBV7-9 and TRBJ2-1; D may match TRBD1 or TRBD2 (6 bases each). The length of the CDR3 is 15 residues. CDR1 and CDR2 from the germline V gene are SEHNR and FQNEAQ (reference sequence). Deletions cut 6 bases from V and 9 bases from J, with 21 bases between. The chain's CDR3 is CASRIHRTGGGEQFF. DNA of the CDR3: TGTGCCAGCAGAATTCATCGGACCGGGGGCGGTGAGCAGTTCTTC. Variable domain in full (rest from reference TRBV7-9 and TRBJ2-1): DTGVSQNPRHKITKRGQNVTFRCDPISEHNRLYWYRQTLGQGPEFLTYFQNEAQLEKSRLLSDRFSAERPKGSFSTLEIQRTEQGDSAMYLCASRIHRTGGGEQFFGPGTRLTVL.